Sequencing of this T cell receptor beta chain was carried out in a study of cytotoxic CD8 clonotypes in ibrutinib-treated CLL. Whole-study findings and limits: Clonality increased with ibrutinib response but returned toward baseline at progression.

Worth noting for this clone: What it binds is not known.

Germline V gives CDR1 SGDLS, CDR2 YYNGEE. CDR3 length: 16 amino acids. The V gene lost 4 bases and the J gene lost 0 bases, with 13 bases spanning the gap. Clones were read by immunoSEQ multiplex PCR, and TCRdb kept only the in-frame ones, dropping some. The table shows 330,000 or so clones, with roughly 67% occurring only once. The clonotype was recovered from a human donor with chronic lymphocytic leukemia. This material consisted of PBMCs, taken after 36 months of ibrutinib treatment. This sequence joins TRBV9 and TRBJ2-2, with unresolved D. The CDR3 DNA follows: TGTGCCAGCAGCCCGCCGGGCGGCACGAACACCGGGGAGCTGTTTTTT. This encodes CASSPPGGTNTGELFF.